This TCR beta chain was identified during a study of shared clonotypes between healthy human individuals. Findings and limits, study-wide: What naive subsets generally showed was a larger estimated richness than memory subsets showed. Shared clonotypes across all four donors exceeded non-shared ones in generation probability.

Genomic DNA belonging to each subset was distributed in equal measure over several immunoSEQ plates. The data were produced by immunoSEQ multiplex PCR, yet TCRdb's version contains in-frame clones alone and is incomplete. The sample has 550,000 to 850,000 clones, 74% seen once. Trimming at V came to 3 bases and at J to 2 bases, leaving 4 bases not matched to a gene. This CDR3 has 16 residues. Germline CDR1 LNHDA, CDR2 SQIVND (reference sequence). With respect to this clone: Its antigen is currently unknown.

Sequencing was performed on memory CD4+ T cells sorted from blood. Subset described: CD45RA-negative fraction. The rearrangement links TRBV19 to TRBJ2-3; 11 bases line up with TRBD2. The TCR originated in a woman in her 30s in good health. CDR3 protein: CASSIIAGGITDTQYF. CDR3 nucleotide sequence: TGTGCCAGTAGTATCATAGCGGGAGGGATCACAGATACGCAGTATTTT.